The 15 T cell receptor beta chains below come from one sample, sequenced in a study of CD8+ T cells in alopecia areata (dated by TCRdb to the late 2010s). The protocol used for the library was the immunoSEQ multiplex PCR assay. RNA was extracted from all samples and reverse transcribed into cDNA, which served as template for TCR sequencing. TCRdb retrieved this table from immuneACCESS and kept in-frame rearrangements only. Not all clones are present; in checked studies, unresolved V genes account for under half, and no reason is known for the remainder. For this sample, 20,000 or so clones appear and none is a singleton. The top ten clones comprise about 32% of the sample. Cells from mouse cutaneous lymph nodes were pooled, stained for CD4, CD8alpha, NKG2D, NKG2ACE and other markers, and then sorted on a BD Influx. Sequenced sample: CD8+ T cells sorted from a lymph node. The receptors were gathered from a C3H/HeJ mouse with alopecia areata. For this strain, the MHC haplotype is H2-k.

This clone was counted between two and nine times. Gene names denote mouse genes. CDR3 region: CTCSAGLGGRRQNTLYF. The part of the CDR3 DNA that was read is TGCACCTGCAGTGCGGGACTGGGGGGGCGCCGTCAAAAC. The chain joins TRBV1 to TRBJ2-4, with 14 bases lining up with TRBD2. The CDR3 is cut off 4 residues early in the read; its end comes from the germline J gene. The CDR3 has 17 amino acids. V lost 3 bases, J lost 1 base, and 3 bases stayed unmatched. Per germline, CDR1 NSQYPW and CDR2 LRSPGD (reference sequence).

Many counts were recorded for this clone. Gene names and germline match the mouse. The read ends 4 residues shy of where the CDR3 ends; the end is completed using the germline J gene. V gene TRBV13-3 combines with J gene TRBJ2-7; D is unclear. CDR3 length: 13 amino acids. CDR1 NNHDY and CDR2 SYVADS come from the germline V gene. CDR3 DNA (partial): TGTGCCAGCAGTGATGCCCGCAACAAT. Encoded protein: CASSDARNN. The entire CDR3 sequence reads CASSDARNNEQYF.

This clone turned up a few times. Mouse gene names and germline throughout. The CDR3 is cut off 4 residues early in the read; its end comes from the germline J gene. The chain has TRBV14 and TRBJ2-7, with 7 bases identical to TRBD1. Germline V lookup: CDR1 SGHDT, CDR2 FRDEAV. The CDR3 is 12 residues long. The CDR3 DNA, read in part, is TGTGCCAGCAGTTTGGGACAGTAT. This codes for CASSLGQY. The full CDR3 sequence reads CASSLGQYEQYF.

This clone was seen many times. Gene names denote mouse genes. Incomplete CDR3 DNA: TGCACCTGCAGTGCAGATGTGGGGAACCAAGAC. As protein: CTCSADVGNQD. The full-length CDR3 reads as CTCSADVGNQDTQYF. This chain joins TRBV1 and TRBJ2-5, with D maybe TRBD2 (5 bases). The sequence runs out 4 residues before the end of the CDR3; the remainder is reconstructed from the germline J gene. The CDR3 loop spans 15 amino acids. CDR1 and CDR2 (germline): NSQYPW, LRSPGD (reference sequence). Trimming cost V 0 bases and J 0 bases, with 7 bases left between them.

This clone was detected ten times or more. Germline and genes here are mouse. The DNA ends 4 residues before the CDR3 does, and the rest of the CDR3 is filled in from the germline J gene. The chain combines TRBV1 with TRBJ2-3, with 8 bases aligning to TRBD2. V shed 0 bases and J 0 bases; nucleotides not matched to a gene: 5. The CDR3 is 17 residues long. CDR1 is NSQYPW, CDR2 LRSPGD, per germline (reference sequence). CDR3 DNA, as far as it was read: TGCACCTGCAGTGCAGACCTGGGGGGACCTAGTGCAGAA. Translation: CTCSADLGGPSAE. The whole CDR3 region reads CTCSADLGGPSAETLYF.

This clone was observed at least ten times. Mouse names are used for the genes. The CDR3 DNA, read in part, is TGTGCCAGCAGTCCGGGACAGGCAAACACA. Encoded protein: CASSPGQANT. The entire CDR3 protein is CASSPGQANTEVFF. The chain employs TRBV13-3 and TRBJ1-1; 8 bases match TRBD1. The read ends 4 residues early relative to the CDR3; the germline J gene fills the gap. The CDR3 loop spans 14 amino acids. Germline V gives CDR1 NNHDY, CDR2 SYVADS. With V trimmed by 4 bases and J by 0 bases, 2 bases remained unmatched.

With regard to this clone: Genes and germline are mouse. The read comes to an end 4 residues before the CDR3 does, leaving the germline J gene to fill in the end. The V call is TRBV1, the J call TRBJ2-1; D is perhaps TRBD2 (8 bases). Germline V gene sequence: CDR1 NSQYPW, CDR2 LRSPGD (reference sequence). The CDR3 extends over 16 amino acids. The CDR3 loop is CTCSADQGGRLAEQFF. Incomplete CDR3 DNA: TGCACCTGCAGTGCAGATCAGGGGGGGCGCCTGGCT.

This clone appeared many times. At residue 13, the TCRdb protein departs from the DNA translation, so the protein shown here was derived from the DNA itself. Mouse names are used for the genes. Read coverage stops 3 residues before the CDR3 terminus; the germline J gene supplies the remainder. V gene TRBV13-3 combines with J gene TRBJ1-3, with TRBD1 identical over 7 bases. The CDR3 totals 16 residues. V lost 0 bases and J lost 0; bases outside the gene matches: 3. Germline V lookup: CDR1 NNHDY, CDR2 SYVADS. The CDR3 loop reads CASSDGGTDSGNTLYF. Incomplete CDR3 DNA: TGTGCCAGCAGTGATGGGGGGACAGATTCTGGAAATACG.

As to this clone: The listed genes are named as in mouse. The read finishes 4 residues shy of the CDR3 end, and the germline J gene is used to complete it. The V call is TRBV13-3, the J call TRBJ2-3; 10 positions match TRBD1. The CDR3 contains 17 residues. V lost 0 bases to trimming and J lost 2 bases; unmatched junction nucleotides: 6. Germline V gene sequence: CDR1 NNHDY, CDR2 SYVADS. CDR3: CASSDAKGTGDAETLYF. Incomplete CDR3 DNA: TGTGCCAGCAGTGATGCAAAGGGGACAGGGGATGCAGAA.

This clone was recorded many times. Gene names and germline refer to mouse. The DNA read from the CDR3 is TGTGCCAGCTCTCCGGGACAGGGGTGGAGTGCAGAA. Translation: CASSPGQGWSAE. The whole CDR3 is CASSPGQGWSAETLYF. The chain combines TRBV12-1 with TRBJ2-3, with 10 bases aligning to TRBD1. The read halts 4 residues ahead of the CDR3 end, with the missing end drawn from the germline J gene. In germline, CDR1 is SGHSN, CDR2 HYEKVE. The CDR3 totals 16 residues. Trimming removed 2 bases from V and 0 bases from J; junction bases left unmatched: 4.

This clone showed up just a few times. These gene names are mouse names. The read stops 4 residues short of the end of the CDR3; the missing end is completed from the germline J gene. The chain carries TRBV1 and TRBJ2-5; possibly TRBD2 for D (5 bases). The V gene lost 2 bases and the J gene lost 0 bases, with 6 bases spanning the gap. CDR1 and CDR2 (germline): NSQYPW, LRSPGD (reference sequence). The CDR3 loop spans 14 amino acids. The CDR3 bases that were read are TGCACCTGCAGTGCAATGGGGAACCAAGAC. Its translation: CTCSAMGNQD. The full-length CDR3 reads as CTCSAMGNQDTQYF.

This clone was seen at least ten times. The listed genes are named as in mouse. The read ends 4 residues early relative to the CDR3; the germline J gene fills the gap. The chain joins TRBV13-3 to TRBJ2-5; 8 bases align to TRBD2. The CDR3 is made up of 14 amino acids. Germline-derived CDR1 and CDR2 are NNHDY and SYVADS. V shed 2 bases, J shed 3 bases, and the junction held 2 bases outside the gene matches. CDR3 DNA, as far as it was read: TGTGCCAGCAGTGACGGGACTGGACAAGAC. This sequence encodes CASSDGTGQD. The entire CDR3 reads CASSDGTGQDTQYF.

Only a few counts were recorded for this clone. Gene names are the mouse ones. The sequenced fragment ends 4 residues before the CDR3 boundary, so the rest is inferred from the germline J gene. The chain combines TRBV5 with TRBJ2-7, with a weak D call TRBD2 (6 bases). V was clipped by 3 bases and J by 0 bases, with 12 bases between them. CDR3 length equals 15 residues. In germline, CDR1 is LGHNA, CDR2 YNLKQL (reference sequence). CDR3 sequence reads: CASSQYKTGSYEQYF. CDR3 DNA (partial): TGTGCCAGCAGCCAGTATAAGACTGGCTCCTAT.

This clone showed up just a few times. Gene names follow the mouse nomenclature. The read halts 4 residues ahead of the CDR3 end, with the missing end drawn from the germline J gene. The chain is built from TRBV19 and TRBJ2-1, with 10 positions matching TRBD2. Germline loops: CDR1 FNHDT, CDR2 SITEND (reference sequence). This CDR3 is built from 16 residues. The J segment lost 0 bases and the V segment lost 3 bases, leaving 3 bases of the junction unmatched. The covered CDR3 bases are TGTGCCAGCAGTACCGACTGGGGGGATAACTATGCT. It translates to CASSTDWGDNYA. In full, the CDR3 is CASSTDWGDNYAEQFF.

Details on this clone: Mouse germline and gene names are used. CDR3 bases read: TGTGCCAGCAGAGAAGACAGGGGGCAGGAC. It codes for CASREDRGQD. The entire CDR3 reads CASREDRGQDTQYF. This chain links TRBV13-1 with TRBJ2-5; 10 positions match TRBD1. The read falls 4 residues short of the CDR3 end, and the missing part is taken from the germline J gene. CDR3 length: 14 residues. CDR1 NSHNY and CDR2 SYGAGN come from the germline V gene.